These 21 T cell receptor beta chains share one sample of origin, sequenced in a study of blood T cell repertoires in COVID-19 (dated by TCRdb to 2020 to 2021). Library prep was done by the immunoSEQ multiplex PCR assay. TCRdb retrieved this table from immuneACCESS and kept in-frame rearrangements only. Not all clones are present; in checked studies, unresolved V genes account for under half, and no reason is known for the remainder. For this sample the table gives under 200,000 clones, of which around 80% were detected only once. Roughly 20% of the sample lies in the top ten. Sequenced material: PBMCs or T cells enriched from blood (not recorded which). The receptors derive from a woman in her sixties or seventies in a cohort exposed to, infected with or recovered from COVID-19 (not recorded which).

This clone was recorded only once. CDR3 sequence reads: CASTRQGAGEKLFF. The CDR3 nucleotides are TGTGCCAGCACCAGACAGGGGGCAGGTGAAAAACTGTTTTTT. The chain uses TRBV6-5 and TRBJ1-4; 10 bases are a match to TRBD1. V trimming: 7 bases; J trimming: 7 bases; junction bases outside the gene matches: 6. Germline CDR1 reads MNHEY; CDR2 reads SVGAGI. The CDR3 extends over 14 amino acids.

The chain uses TRBV11-3 and TRBJ2-5, with 10 bases aligning to TRBD2. The CDR3 contains 16 residues. The J segment lost 5 bases and the V segment lost 3 bases, leaving 9 bases of the junction unmatched. Germline CDR1 reads SGHNT; CDR2 reads YENEEA. CDR3 region: CASSLGASGRRETQYF. CDR3 nucleotides: TGTGCCAGCAGCTTGGGGGCTAGCGGGAGAAGGGAGACCCAGTACTTC.

The chain employs TRBV28 and TRBJ2-1; 8 bases align to TRBD1. V was pared by 5 bases and J by 5 bases, with 8 bases of the junction left unmatched. Germline values: CDR1 MDHEN, CDR2 SYDVKM. This CDR3 spans 15 amino acids. The CDR3 protein is CASSQLQGVHNEQFF. The CDR3 DNA reads TGTGCCAGCAGTCAGTTACAGGGGGTGCACAATGAGCAGTTCTTC.

This chain links TRBV7-6 with TRBJ2-5; 9 nucleotides match TRBD1. The ends lost 0 bases at V and 7 bases at J; junction bases unmatched: 12. Germline loops: CDR1 SGHVS, CDR2 FNYEAQ. The CDR3 consists of 17 residues. CDR3 in amino acids: CASSLAGQGASPRTQYF. Written as DNA, the CDR3 is TGTGCCAGCAGCTTAGCGGGACAGGGTGCATCTCCAAGGACCCAGTACTTC.

The table lists this clone with many counts. CDR3 DNA sequence: TGTGCCAGCAGCTCATACGGGAACACTGAAGCTTTCTTT. Translated: CASSSYGNTEAFF. This chain joins TRBV16 and TRBJ1-1; D gene ambiguous. There are 13 residues in the CDR3. Germline CDR1 KGHSY, CDR2 FQNENV. The V and J ends lost 5 bases and 1 base respectively, with 8 bases between them.

The V and J genes are TRBV5-1 and TRBJ2-7; the D gene is possibly TRBD2 (5 bases). V dropped 7 bases and J dropped 6 bases, with 14 bases sitting between them. The CDR3 runs to 12 residues. Germline loops: CDR1 SGHRS, CDR2 YFSETQ. The CDR3, as DNA: TGCGCCAGCGGCCACGGACTGGGCGAGCAGTACTTC. It translates to CASGHGLGEQYF.

This CDR3 reads CASSPTRVLGGYTF. Written as DNA, the CDR3 is TGTGCCAGCTCACCAACTAGGGTCCTGGGGGGCTACACCTTC. The chain is built from TRBV18 and TRBJ1-2; D is uncertain. The CDR3 has 14 amino acids. V was cut by 2 bases and J by 8 bases, with 15 bases left in between. Germline CDR1 KGHSH, CDR2 LQKENI.

This chain connects TRBV27 to TRBJ2-2; D not certain. The CDR3 extends over 16 amino acids. The ends were cut back, 1 base at V and 0 bases at J, with 9 bases in the middle. Germline V CDR1 and CDR2: MNHEY, SMNVEV (reference sequence). The CDR3 spells CASSLYPSSNTGELFF. For the CDR3, the DNA is TGTGCCAGCAGTTTATACCCTAGTTCGAACACCGGGGAGCTGTTTTTT.

This clone was detected a few times. The rearrangement links TRBV5-1 to TRBJ1-4; tentatively, D is TRBD1 (6 bases). The CDR3 is 17 amino acids. The germline gives CDR1 SGHRS, CDR2 YFSETQ. V lost 4 bases to trimming and J lost 3 bases, with 19 bases between them. The CDR3 region has the DNA TGCGCCAGCAGCCAAGGGACGGATGCAGGGGCTAATGAAAAACTGTTTTTT. Amino acids: CASSQGTDAGANEKLFF. Filled out from reference TRBV5-1 and TRBJ1-4, the complete variable domain reads KAGVTQTPRYLIKTRGQQVTLSCSPISGHRSVSWYQQTPGQGLQFLFEYFSETQRNKGNFPGRFSGRQFSNSRSEMNVSTLELGDSALYLCASSQGTDAGANEKLFFGSGTQLSVL.

The J gene is TRBJ2-2, the V gene TRBV5-1; 10 bases line up with TRBD1. The V gene end was trimmed by 0 bases and the J gene end by 6 bases; junction bases not matched to a gene: 2. Germline V gene sequence: CDR1 SGHRS, CDR2 YFSETQ. The CDR3 totals 15 residues. The CDR3 loop reads CASSLGQGASGELFF. The DNA for the CDR3 is TGCGCCAGCAGCTTGGGACAGGGGGCCTCCGGGGAGCTGTTTTTT.

The chain links TRBV7-6 to TRBJ2-1; D unclear. Trimming shortened V by 0 bases and J by 0 bases, and 6 bases separated the two germline ends. The CDR3 totals 15 residues. Germline V gene lookup returns CDR1 SGHVS and CDR2 FNYEAQ. DNA of the CDR3: TGTGCCAGCAGCTTAGCGCACAGCTCCTACAATGAGCAGTTCTTC. Translation: CASSLAHSSYNEQFF.

The chain links TRBV29-1 to TRBJ2-2; D is undetermined. The germline CDR1 and CDR2 sequences are SQVTM and ANQGSEA. This CDR3 contains 11 residues. The V end was cut by 5 bases, the J end by 4 bases, with 5 bases between. CDR3 amino acids: CSVPGTGELFF. The CDR3 coding sequence is TGCAGCGTTCCCGGCACCGGGGAGCTGTTTTTT.

This sequence joins TRBV7-3 and TRBJ1-1; D gene uncertain. The CDR3 length is 12 residues. Germline values: CDR1 SGHTA, CDR2 FQGTGA. The V end was cut by 4 bases, the J end by 4 bases, with 7 bases between. This chain's CDR3 is CASSSGGTEAFF. In DNA, the CDR3 is TGTGCCAGCAGCTCCGGCGGCACTGAAGCTTTCTTT.

V usage is TRBV28 and J usage is TRBJ2-7; D is perhaps TRBD1 (6 bases). V gave up 5 bases and J gave up 4 bases, with 15 bases separating them. Germline loops: CDR1 MDHEN, CDR2 SYDVKM. This CDR3 comprises 14 residues. This CDR3 reads CASSPQGPQYEQYF. CDR3 bases: TGTGCCAGCAGTCCCCAGGGGCCACAATACGAGCAGTACTTC.

This chain connects TRBV5-1 to TRBJ2-1; TRBD2 is a possible D gene (5 bases). The CDR3 runs to 15 residues. Per the germline V gene, CDR1 is SGHRS and CDR2 is YFSETQ. Trimming pared 4 bases from V and 0 bases from J, leaving 11 bases between. The CDR3 DNA follows: TGCGCCAGCAGCCCAACTGGGAGCTCCTACAATGAGCAGTTCTTC. Translation: CASSPTGSSYNEQFF.

The V gene is TRBV23-1, the J gene TRBJ2-5, with D tentatively TRBD2 (6 bases). TRBV23-1 is recorded as an ORF, its role being uncertain. Trimming took off 1 base at V and 1 base at J, with 10 bases between the two ends. The CDR3 covers 15 residues. The CDR3 DNA sequence: TGCGCCAGCAGTCAATTTGGGGGACTCCAAGAGACCCAGTACTTC. It codes for CASSQFGGLQETQYF.

This chain uses TRBV6-6 with TRBJ2-1; 10 nucleotides match TRBD2. Germline V gene sequence: CDR1 MNHNY, CDR2 SVGAGI (reference sequence). Unmatched junction bases numbered 9, after V lost 7 bases and J lost 6 bases. The CDR3 runs to 15 residues. The CDR3 DNA sequence: TGTGCCAGCAATCCTCCGGGACTAGCGTTCAATGAGCAGTTCTTC. Its translation is CASNPPGLAFNEQFF.

The rearrangement joins TRBV6-6 to TRBJ2-1; 14 bases are a match to TRBD2. CDR1 is MNHNY and CDR2 is SVGAGI in the germline V gene (reference sequence). Trimming removed 6 bases from V and 5 bases from J; junction bases left unmatched: 15. CDR3 size: 19 residues. Written as DNA, the CDR3 is TGTGCCAGCAGCTTCCCGACTAGCGGGAGGGCCGTGGTCCACAATGAGCAGTTCTTC. Amino acid sequence: CASSFPTSGRAVVHNEQFF.

The V and J genes are TRBV5-6 and TRBJ2-1; the match to TRBD2 covers 11 bases. The CDR3 runs 18 residues. V lost 4 bases and J lost 7; bases outside the gene matches: 16. Germline CDR1 reads SGHDT; CDR2 reads YYEEEE. The CDR3 region is CASSPPPGLAGGVNEQFF. CDR3 bases: TGTGCCAGCAGCCCGCCCCCGGGGCTAGCGGGAGGCGTAAATGAGCAGTTCTTC. The full variable domain, completed using reference TRBV5-6 and TRBJ2-1, is DAGVTQSPTHLIKTRGQQVTLRCSPKSGHDTVSWYQQALGQGPQFIFQYYEEEERQRGNFPDRFSGHQFPNYSSELNVNALLLGDSALYLCASSPPPGLAGGVNEQFFGPGTRLTVL.

This chain links TRBV19 with TRBJ1-1, with unresolved D. With 2 bases removed from V and 4 bases from J, the gap between germline ends came to 14 bases. The CDR3 loop spans 15 amino acids. The V gene's germline CDR1 is LNHDA and CDR2 SQIVND (reference sequence). In nucleotides, the CDR3 is TGTGCCAGTAGTATATGGGGTGGCGGGAGCACTGAAGCTTTCTTT. It yields the protein CASSIWGGGSTEAFF.

The chain employs TRBV7-9 and TRBJ2-5, with TRBD2 matching 7 bases. This CDR3 contains 15 residues. J was trimmed by 2 bases and V by 5 bases; bases with no gene match: 8. Germline lookup yields CDR1 SEHNR and CDR2 FQNEAQ (reference sequence). CDR3 loop: CASSQGTTIQETQYF. The DNA of the CDR3 is TGTGCCAGCAGCCAAGGGACTACAATTCAAGAGACCCAGTACTTC. The variable domain in full, completed from reference TRBV7-9 and TRBJ2-5, reads DTGVSQNPRHKITKRGQNVTFRCDPISEHNRLYWYRQTLGQGPEFLTYFQNEAQLEKSRLLSDRFSAERPKGSFSTLEIQRTEQGDSAMYLCASSQGTTIQETQYFGPGTRLLVL.